Below, 31 T cell receptor beta chains from the same sample are listed, as sequenced in a study of metastatic and nonmetastatic thyroid tumors. Through MiXCR, TCRdb re-clonotyped the PCR reads. The data show about 6,500 clones, more than 30% seen once. All patients were untreated before thyroid surgery. The sequencing input was tumor tissue. These receptors were obtained from a female donor with papillary thyroid cancer or a benign thyroid nodule (not recorded which). Some clones in this sample may be carry-over from other donors' samples.

In this sample, this clone turned up many times. The chain is built from TRBV20-1 and TRBJ2-7, with 12 bases aligning to TRBD2. There are 14 residues in the CDR3. After removal of 5 bases from V and 4 bases from J, the junction contained 6 bases not matched to a gene. Germline V gene sequence: CDR1 DFQATT, CDR2 SNEGSKA (reference sequence). The CDR3 region has the DNA TGCAGTGCTGACAGACTAGCGGGAGCTTACGAGCAGTACTTC. This sequence encodes CSADRLAGAYEQYF.

This clone ranks as medium-sized. The V and J genes are TRBV5-5 and TRBJ2-7, with 9 bases fitting TRBD1. Germline loops: CDR1 SGHKS, CDR2 YYEKEE (reference sequence). V lost 0 bases and J lost 3; bases outside the gene matches: 16. The CDR3 contains 19 residues. CDR3 region: CASSLVEVRIGTGIYEQYF. The CDR3 DNA is TGTGCCAGCAGCTTGGTAGAAGTACGGATCGGGACAGGGATCTACGAGCAGTACTTC.

This clone is judged medium-sized. This chain joins TRBV19 and TRBJ2-1, with a weak D call TRBD2 (6 bases). This CDR3 has 14 amino acids. Trimming stripped 4 bases from V and 9 bases from J, with 16 bases between. CDR1 is LNHDA, CDR2 SQIVND, per germline (reference sequence). This CDR3 is CASSRSAGSGEQFF. CDR3 sequence (DNA): TGTGCCAGTAGTAGAAGTGCGGGATCCGGTGAGCAGTTCTTC.

The J gene is TRBJ2-1, the V gene TRBV20-1; D remains ambiguous. V lost 7 bases and J 4 bases, leaving 14 bases between the germline ends. This CDR3 has 13 amino acids. The germline CDR1 and CDR2 sequences are DFQATT and SNEGSKA (reference sequence). The CDR3 DNA sequence: TGCAGTGGCTTGACTGCAAATTACAATGAGCAGTTCTTC. This translates into CSGLTANYNEQFF.

Sample share makes this clone medium-sized. The genes are TRBV30 and TRBJ1-6; D remains ambiguous. Trimming left V 0 bases short and J 7 bases short, with 4 bases between. Germline V gene data show CDR1 as GTSNPN and CDR2 as SVGIG (reference sequence). This CDR3 region has 12 residues. CDR3 DNA: TGTGCCTGGAGTGTGGTAAATTCACCCCTCCACTTT. Its protein is CAWSVVNSPLHF.

This chain links TRBV20-1 with TRBJ2-5; TRBD1 is a possible D gene (5 bases). This CDR3 contains 15 residues. CDR1 and CDR2 from the germline V gene are DFQATT and SNEGSKA (reference sequence). The germline V and J ends were trimmed by 0 bases and 1 base, with 12 bases remaining between them. The chain's CDR3 is CSARDGQGLQETQYF. For the CDR3, the DNA is TGCAGTGCTAGAGATGGGCAGGGCCTCCAAGAGACCCAGTACTTC.

This clone is categorized as medium-sized. The chain has TRBV28 and TRBJ2-7, with D perhaps being TRBD1 or TRBD2 (5 bases each). Germline CDR1 MDHEN, CDR2 SYDVKM. The CDR3 has 14 residues. The V gene lost 9 bases and the J gene lost 3 bases, with 18 bases spanning the gap. This chain's CDR3 is CASRRGDRIYEQYF. The CDR3 nucleotides read TGTGCCAGTAGAAGAGGGGACCGAATCTACGAGCAGTACTTC.

This clone has a count of ten or more. The chain joins TRBV20-1 to TRBJ1-1; no clear D. Per germline, CDR1 DFQATT and CDR2 SNEGSKA (reference sequence). V lost 5 bases, J lost 4 bases, and 14 bases lay in between. The CDR3 is 13 amino acids. This CDR3 is CSAPRTASTEAFF. The DNA for the CDR3 is TGCAGTGCTCCCCGGACGGCGAGCACTGAAGCTTTCTTT.

V is TRBV5-1 and J is TRBJ2-1; D is perhaps TRBD1 (6 bases). V dropped 0 bases and J dropped 8 bases, with 9 bases sitting between them. The CDR3 is made up of 13 amino acids. Germline CDR1 is SGHRS and CDR2 is YFSETQ. CDR3 amino acids: CASSLDRVDEQFF. DNA of the CDR3: TGCGCCAGCAGCTTGGACAGGGTGGATGAGCAGTTCTTC.

This clone was seen many times. The V call is TRBV27, the J call TRBJ2-2; D may be TRBD2 (7 bases). Trimming removed 4 bases from V and 3 bases from J, with 15 bases in between. The CDR3 loop spans 16 amino acids. Per germline, CDR1 MNHEY and CDR2 SMNVEV (reference sequence). CDR3 coding DNA: TGTGCCAGCAGTTCATGGGGGGCGGGAGACACCGGGGAGCTGTTTTTT. This encodes CASSSWGAGDTGELFF.

This clone appeared many times. The rearrangement joins TRBV6-5 to TRBJ2-1, with TRBD2 matching over 9 bases. V was clipped by 6 bases and J by 7 bases; unmatched bases: 16. CDR1 and CDR2 (germline): MNHEY, SVGAGI. CDR3 length: 17 amino acids. This CDR3 is CASRSRPAGGPHNEQFF. The CDR3 DNA sequence: TGTGCCAGCAGAAGTCGGCCCGCGGGGGGGCCTCATAATGAGCAGTTCTTC.

This sequence joins TRBV20-1 and TRBJ2-3; 9 bases fit TRBD2. In germline, CDR1 is DFQATT, CDR2 SNEGSKA (reference sequence). CDR3 length: 13 residues. CDR3 in DNA: TGCATCATACTAGCGGGTAGCACAGATACGCAGTATTTT. This codes for CIILAGSTDTQYF.

The gene calls are TRBV2 and TRBJ1-5; tentative D call: TRBD1 (5 bases). Germline V lookup: CDR1 SNHLY, CDR2 FYNNEI. The CDR3 covers 16 residues. V gave up 7 bases and J gave up 2 bases, with 18 bases separating them. The CDR3 sequence: CASTSVEGRGNQPQHF. The CDR3 nucleotides read TGTGCCAGCACTTCTGTGGAGGGGCGCGGCAATCAGCCCCAGCATTTT.

By share of the sample, this clone is medium-sized. CDR3 DNA sequence: TGCAGCGGCGATGAGGCGGGCACTGAAGCTTTCTTT. This gives the protein CSGDEAGTEAFF. The rearrangement links TRBV29-1 to TRBJ1-1; D unresolved. The germline V gene has CDR1 SQVTM and CDR2 ANQGSEA. Trimming took 7 bases from V and 4 from J, leaving 13 bases between them. This CDR3 is built from 12 residues.

This clone is deemed medium-sized. The chain employs TRBV18 and TRBJ2-6; 8 nucleotides match TRBD1. The CDR3 is made up of 16 amino acids. CDR1 and CDR2 from the germline V gene are KGHSH and LQKENI. V was pared by 5 bases and J by 2 bases, with 5 bases of the junction left unmatched. CDR3 region: CASSAQGAAGANVLTF. The DNA of the CDR3 is TGTGCCAGCTCAGCCCAGGGGGCGGCTGGGGCCAACGTCCTGACTTTC.

V and J are TRBV30 and TRBJ2-2, with unresolved D. CDR3 length: 11 residues. The V gene's germline CDR1 is GTSNPN and CDR2 SVGIG (reference sequence). Trimming removed 3 bases at V and 7 bases at J, with 6 bases between. As DNA, the CDR3 is TGTGCCTGGAGGGCGGTCGGGGAGCTGTTTTTT. Residues: CAWRAVGELFF.

The chain joins TRBV24-1 to TRBJ1-2; possibly TRBD1 for D (5 bases). This CDR3 is built from 10 residues. In germline, CDR1 is KGHDR, CDR2 SFDVKD. V gave up 10 bases and J gave up 7 bases, with 9 bases separating them. The CDR3 is CATSRGGYTF. CDR3 coding DNA: TGTGCCACTTCTAGGGGTGGCTACACCTTC.

In regard to this clone: The junction differs from germline at one of its ends, possibly a read error. The J gene is TRBJ1-1, the V gene TRBV6-2 or TRBV6-3; D may be TRBD1 (5 bases). This CDR3 has 13 amino acids. Germline V gene data show CDR1 as MNHEY and CDR2 as SVGEGT. CDR3 sequence: CASSRREDTEASF. The CDR3 DNA sequence: TGTGCCAGCAGTAGGAGGGAGGACACTGAAGCTTCCTTT.

V usage is TRBV25-1 and J usage is TRBJ2-7; D gene uncertain. The V gene's germline CDR1 is MGHDK and CDR2 SYGVNS. The CDR3 length is 14 residues. With 3 bases removed from V and 2 bases from J, the gap between germline ends came to 11 bases. The DNA for the CDR3 is TGTGCCAGCAGTGATACCTACCAAGCCTACGAGCAGTACTTC. As protein: CASSDTYQAYEQYF.

This clone is labeled as medium-sized. The genes are TRBV15 and TRBJ2-1; unclear D gene. This CDR3 spans 14 amino acids. The ends were cut back, 0 bases at V and 5 bases at J, with 8 bases in the middle. Germline values: CDR1 LNHNV, CDR2 YYDKDF (reference sequence). Here the CDR3 reads CATSRDRANNEQFF. In nucleotides, the CDR3 is TGTGCCACCAGCAGAGATCGGGCCAACAATGAGCAGTTCTTC.

This clone is large by share. The chain recombines TRBV6-2 or TRBV6-3 with TRBJ1-2, with D tentatively TRBD1 (5 bases). CDR3 length: 16 amino acids. CDR1 is MNHEY, CDR2 SVGEGT, per germline. The V end lost 0 bases, the J end lost 1 base, and 12 bases lay between the germline ends. CDR3 bases: TGTGCCAGCAGTTACTCAAACAGGCGCATTAACTATGGCTACACCTTC. This sequence encodes CASSYSNRRINYGYTF.

V is TRBV9 and J is TRBJ2-1; 8 positions match TRBD2. This CDR3 comprises 16 residues. The germline V gene has CDR1 SGDLS and CDR2 YYNGEE. After removal of 0 bases from V and 6 bases from J, the junction contained 8 bases not matched to a gene. The CDR3 reads CASSVVGAGGPNEQFF. As DNA, the CDR3 is TGTGCCAGCAGCGTAGTAGGTGCGGGAGGCCCCAATGAGCAGTTCTTC.

This clone is medium-sized (0.01 to 0.1%) within its sample. This chain links TRBV6-1 with TRBJ2-3, with 11 positions matching TRBD2. CDR3 size: 15 residues. Germline V gives CDR1 MNHNS, CDR2 SASEGT. Trimming at V came to 6 bases and at J to 4 bases, leaving 6 bases not matched to a gene. The CDR3 sequence is CASSQLAGVSDTQYF. CDR3 coding DNA: TGTGCCAGCAGCCAACTAGCGGGAGTCTCAGATACGCAGTATTTT.

This clone was picked up a small number of times. A much larger clone lies one base from this, so it may be a read error. V gene TRBV5-4 combines with J gene TRBJ2-3, with 10 bases identical to TRBD1. This CDR3 spans 15 amino acids. Germline CDR1 and CDR2: SGHNT and YYREEE (reference sequence). CDR3 protein: CACSFGTGAGDTQYF. CDR3 coding DNA: TGTGCCTGCAGCTTTGGGACAGGGGCTGGAGATACGCAGTATTTT.

This clone was observed at least ten times. Possible read error: a much larger clone is one base away. The chain joins TRBV2 to TRBJ2-7; unclear D gene. The CDR3 extends over 13 amino acids. CDR1 is SNHLY and CDR2 is FYNNEI in the germline V gene. The CDR3: CAGSGRQTGEQYF. CDR3 nucleotides: TGTGCCGGCAGTGGGCGACAAACGGGCGAGCAGTACTTC.

The chain is built from TRBV6-1 and TRBJ1-2, with 7 bases that match TRBD1. The length of the CDR3 is 14 residues. Germline V gives CDR1 MNHNS, CDR2 SASEGT. The V segment lost 3 bases and the J segment 7 bases; nucleotides outside the gene matches: 8. CDR3 DNA sequence: TGTGCCAGCAGTGATTTGACAGGGATTAGTGGCTACACCTTC. As protein: CASSDLTGISGYTF.

Judged by abundance, this clone is medium-sized (0.01 to 0.1%). CDR3 amino acids: CASRRTGDTEAFF. Written as DNA, the CDR3 is TGTGCCAGCAGACGGACAGGGGACACTGAAGCTTTCTTT. This chain links TRBV12-3 or TRBV12-4 with TRBJ1-1; 9 nucleotides align to TRBD1. CDR3 length equals 13 residues. Trimming at V came to 6 bases and at J to 3 bases, leaving 2 bases not matched to a gene.

In the case of this clone: Likely a read error: the CDR3 ends without its conserved phenylalanine or tryptophan. V is TRBV12-3 or TRBV12-4 and J is TRBJ1-5, with TRBD1 identical over 9 bases. The junction had 7 bases not matched to a gene; V was cut back by 6 bases and J by 7 bases. This CDR3 contains 14 residues. CDR3 coding DNA: TGTGCCAGCAGACCGACAGGGGGTGCGCAGCCCCAGCATATT. The encoded protein is CASRPTGGAQPQHI.

The genes are TRBV9 and TRBJ1-2, with 7 nucleotides matching TRBD1. Germline values: CDR1 SGDLS, CDR2 YYNGEE. The length of the CDR3 is 16 residues. The V gene end was trimmed by 0 bases and the J gene end by 0 bases; junction bases not matched to a gene: 5. The CDR3 nucleotides are TGTGCCAGCAGCGTAGCAGGGACAGCCACTAACTATGGCTACACCTTC. It is translated as CASSVAGTATNYGYTF. Variable domain in full (rest from reference TRBV9 and TRBJ1-2): DSGVTQTPKHLITATGQRVTLRCSPRSGDLSVYWYQQSLDQGLQFLIQYYNGEERAKGNILERFSAQQFPDLHSELNLSSLELGDSALYFCASSVAGTATNYGYTFGSGTRLTVV.

In its sample, this clone was seen many times. This chain uses TRBV7-9 with TRBJ2-2; the D is unclear. Germline lookup yields CDR1 SEHNR and CDR2 FQNEAQ (reference sequence). The CDR3 runs to 16 residues. V shed 5 bases and J shed 7 bases, with 20 bases lying between them. The CDR3 DNA reads as TGTGCCAGCAGCCTCCTACGGCCCGCGGTCGGCGGGGAGCTGTTTTTT. Translated: CASSLLRPAVGGELFF. The full variable domain, rest sourced from reference TRBV7-9 and TRBJ2-2, is DTGVSQNPRHKITKRGQNVTFRCDPISEHNRLYWYRQTLGQGPEFLTYFQNEAQLEKSRLLSDRFSAERPKGSFSTLEIQRTEQGDSAMYLCASSLLRPAVGGELFFGEGSRLTVL.

This clone has just one count. V and J are TRBV3-1 and TRBJ1-5; possibly TRBD1 for D (6 bases). Trimming cost V 4 bases and J 0 bases, with 10 bases left between them. The germline CDR1 and CDR2 sequences are LGHDT and YNNKEL (reference sequence). The CDR3 extends over 15 amino acids. CDR3 nucleotide sequence: TGTGCCAGCAGCCCTACAGGGTTTAGCAATCAGCCCCAGCATTTT. This gives the protein CASSPTGFSNQPQHF.